This T cell receptor beta chain comes out of a study of T cells expressing NK-cell markers. Whole-study context: In the group of eight sequenced donors, seven were HCMV-seropositive and one was seronegative.

Study-level points and caveats: The contribution of dominant NKG2C+ clonotypes to CD8+ T cells in roughly six donors was about 1.0-8%.

TCRdb reanalyzed the 5' RACE reads and collapses them to one entry per CDR3 protein, without DNA. Its table lists 550,000 or so distinct CDR3 sequences. Remarks on this clonotype: The target antigen is unknown.

Germline loops: CDR1 SGHVS, CDR2 FNYEAQ. This CDR3 spans 12 amino acids. Sequenced: blood T cells: a sorted CD56 or NKG2C T cell subset, CD4+ or CD8+ T cells, or bulk PBMC T cells (not recorded which). The V and J genes are TRBV7-6 and TRBJ2-3; TCRdb proposes TRBD1, but this gene call is untestable without DNA. The receptor was derived from a man aged 18 to 29 in good health. CDR3 in amino acids: CASSLGQATQYF.